This TCR beta chain derives from a study of identical twins. TCRdb reanalysed the 5' RACE reads using MiXCR and keeps one entry per CDR3 protein. This table holds over 600,000 distinct CDR3 sequences, approximately 21% found once. Study findings and constraints: Out-of-frame sharing of TCR alpha in monozygotic twins was underestimated by models.

The CDR3 extends over 13 amino acids. V lost 0 bases and J lost 1, with 6 bases in between. Germline CDR1 DFQATT, CDR2 SNEGSKA (reference sequence). On this clonotype itself: The antigen is not known.

These sequences were also reported in another study, on T cells expressing NK-cell markers. According to that study: Sorting was limited to alpha-beta TCR-expressing T cells with an anti-gamma-delta TCR antibody in several experiments. Whether expanded NKG2C+ T cell clones were HCMV-specific remained unclear.

Sequences were obtained from PBMCs. The rearrangement uses TRBV20-1 and TRBJ1-1; unclear D gene. The sequence came from a woman aged 18-35 years in good health. CDR3 DNA: TGCAGTGCTAGAGAGACGGCGAACACTGAAGCTTTCTTT. This encodes CSARETANTEAFF.